The subject of this entry is one TCR beta chain. As yet, its antigen is unknown. The data derive from a study of T cell responses to AZD1222 COVID-19 vaccine. Overall study context: Doses given second, at about 4 or about 12 weeks, were pooled. Points from the study as a whole: Within unmutated variant regions lay the reported targets of nearly half of spike-specific TCRs. Just a handful of AZD1222 recipients were seropositive at baseline.

Profiled with immunoSEQ multiplex PCR; TCRdb holds only in-frame clones, not every one. The sample has about 79,000 clones, 75% to 85% seen once. Deletions cut 4 bases from V and 2 bases from J, with 8 bases between. The CDR3 totals 14 residues. CDR1 LGHNA and CDR2 YNFKEQ come from the germline V gene. The J gene is TRBJ2-2, the V gene TRBV4-2; no clear D gene. The origin of this receptor is an adult in good health. The source was peripheral blood, collected on day 0 of AZD1222 vaccination. The CDR3 DNA sequence: TGTGCCAGCAGCCCAGAGCTAAACACCGGGGAGCTGTTTTTT. This gives the protein CASSPELNTGELFF.